This TCR beta chain came from a study of blood T cells in healthy people across ages. Using a J-beta primer mix together with a sample-barcoded 5' primer, a second PCR was run for about 6 to 12 cycles. MiXCR was run by TCRdb on the 5' RACE reads, yielding one entry per CDR3 protein. Altogether more than 1.4 million distinct CDR3 sequences are present, 40% to 50% being singletons, with the ten largest covering less than 8%. This clonotype was detected only a few times. Germline V CDR1 and CDR2: SGDLS, YYNGEE. V lost 1 base, J lost 7 bases, and 9 bases lay in between. The CDR3 runs 13 residues. The rearrangement links TRBV9 to TRBJ2-1; D unresolved. The origin of this receptor is a woman aged 18-29 years in good health. Source material: blood. CDR3 protein: CASSVTPLNEQFF. In nucleotides, the CDR3 is TGTGCCAGCAGCGTAACACCCTTAAATGAGCAGTTCTTC.